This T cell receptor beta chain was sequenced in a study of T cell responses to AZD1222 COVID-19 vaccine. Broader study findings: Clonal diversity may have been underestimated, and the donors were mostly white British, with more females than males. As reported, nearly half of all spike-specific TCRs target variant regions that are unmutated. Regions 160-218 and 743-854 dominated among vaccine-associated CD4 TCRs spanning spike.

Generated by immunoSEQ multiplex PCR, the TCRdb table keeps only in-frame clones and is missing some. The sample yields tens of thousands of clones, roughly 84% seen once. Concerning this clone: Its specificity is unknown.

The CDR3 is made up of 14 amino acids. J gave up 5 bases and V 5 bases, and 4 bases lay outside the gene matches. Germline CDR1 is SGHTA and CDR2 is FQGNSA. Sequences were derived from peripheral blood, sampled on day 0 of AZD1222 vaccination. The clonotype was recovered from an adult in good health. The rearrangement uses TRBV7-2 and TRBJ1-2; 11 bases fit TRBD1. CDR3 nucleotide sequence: TGTGCCAGCAGCGTGGACAGGGGGCTTTATGGCTACACCTTC. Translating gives CASSVDRGLYGYTF.